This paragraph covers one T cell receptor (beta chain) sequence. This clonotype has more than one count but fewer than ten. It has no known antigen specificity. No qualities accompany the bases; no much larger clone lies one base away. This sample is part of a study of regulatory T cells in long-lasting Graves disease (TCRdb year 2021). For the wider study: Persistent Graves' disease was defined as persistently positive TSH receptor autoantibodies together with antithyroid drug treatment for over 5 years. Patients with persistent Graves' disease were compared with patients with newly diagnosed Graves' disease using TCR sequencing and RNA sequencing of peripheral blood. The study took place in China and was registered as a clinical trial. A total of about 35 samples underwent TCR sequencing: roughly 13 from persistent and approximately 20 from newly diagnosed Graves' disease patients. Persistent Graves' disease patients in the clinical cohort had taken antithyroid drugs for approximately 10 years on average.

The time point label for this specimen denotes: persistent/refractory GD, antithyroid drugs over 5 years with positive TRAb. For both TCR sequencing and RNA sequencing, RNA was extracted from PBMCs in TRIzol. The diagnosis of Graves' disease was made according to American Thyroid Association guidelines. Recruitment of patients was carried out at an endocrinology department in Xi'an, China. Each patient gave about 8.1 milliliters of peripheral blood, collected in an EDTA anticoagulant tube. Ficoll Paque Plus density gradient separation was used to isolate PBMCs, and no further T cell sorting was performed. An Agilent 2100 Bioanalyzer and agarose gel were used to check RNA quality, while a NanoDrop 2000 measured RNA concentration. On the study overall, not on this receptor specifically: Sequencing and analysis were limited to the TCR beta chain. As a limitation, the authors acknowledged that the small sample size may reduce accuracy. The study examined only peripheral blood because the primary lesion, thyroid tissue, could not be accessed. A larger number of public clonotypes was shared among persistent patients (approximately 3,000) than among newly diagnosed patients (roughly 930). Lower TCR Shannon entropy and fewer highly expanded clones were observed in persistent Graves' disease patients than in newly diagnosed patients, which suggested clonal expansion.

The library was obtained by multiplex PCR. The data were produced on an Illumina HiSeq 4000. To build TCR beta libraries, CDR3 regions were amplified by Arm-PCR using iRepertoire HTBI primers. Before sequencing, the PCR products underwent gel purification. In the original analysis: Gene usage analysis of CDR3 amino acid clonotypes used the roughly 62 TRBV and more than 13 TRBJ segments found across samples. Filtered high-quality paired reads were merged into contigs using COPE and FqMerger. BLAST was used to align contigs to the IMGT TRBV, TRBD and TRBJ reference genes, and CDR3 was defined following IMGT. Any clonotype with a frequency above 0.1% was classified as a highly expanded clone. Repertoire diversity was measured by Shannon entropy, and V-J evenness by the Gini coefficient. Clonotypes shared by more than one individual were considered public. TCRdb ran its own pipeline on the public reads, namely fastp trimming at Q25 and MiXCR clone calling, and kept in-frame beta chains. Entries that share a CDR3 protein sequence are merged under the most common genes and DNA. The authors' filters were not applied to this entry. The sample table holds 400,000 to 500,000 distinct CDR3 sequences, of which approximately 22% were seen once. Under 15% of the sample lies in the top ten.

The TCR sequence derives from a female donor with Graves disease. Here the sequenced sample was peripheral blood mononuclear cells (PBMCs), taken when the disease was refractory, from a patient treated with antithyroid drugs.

The DNA sequence is as follows: TGTGCCAGCACGGAAGGCATGAACACTGAAGCTTTCTTT. Translated, this is CASTEGMNTEAFF. The V and J segments used are TRBV2 and TRBJ1-1, with no D gene named confidently. According to the germline V gene, CDR1 reads SNHLY and CDR2 reads FYNNEI. Including the terminal cysteine and phenylalanine, the CDR3 comprises 13 residues. The read is trimmed to its CDR3 DNA, 39 bases read in frame from base 1. V drops 7 bases and J drops 0 bases, leaving 9 bases in between.